This TCR beta chain was profiled in a study of CD8+CD57+ T cells in acquired aplastic anemia listed by TCRdb under 2018. Context from the whole study: DNA extracted from sorted CD4+ and CD8+ cells had a mean of approximately 3.3 ug, with a range of roughly 0.19 to 27.4 ug. A CD8+CD57+ expansion meant a frequency higher than the mean frequency seen in healthy subjects. Overall study results and their limits: CD8+ Simpson's diversity did not differ significantly between patients and healthy controls (P=0.060). Fewer than 30 CD8+ CDR3 sequences were found in both patients and controls but appeared to be highly expressed in patients and within the immunodominant clones of the patients.

A remark on this clonotype: No antigen is known for it. The record has no base qualities; no much larger clone is one base away.

The CDR3 starts with the cysteine, ends with the phenylalanine, and has 14 residues. Just the 42-base CDR3 DNA is kept, in frame starting at base 1. The germline V gene gives CDR1 as SGHRS and CDR2 as YFSETQ. Relative to germline, V is 7 bases shorter and J is 1 base shorter, with 14 bases between their ends. TCR beta VDJ combination and CDR3 sequence profiling used genomic DNA as the template. An Illumina HiSeq 2000 was the platform used for TCR repertoire sequencing. The authors processed their data as follows. Repertoire assessment relied on Simpson's diversity index, CDR3 size and DJ length profiles, and TRBV/TRBJ rearrangement plots. Whichever DNA sequence was most abundant in the deep sequencing data was defined as the immunodominant clone. CDR3 amino acid sequences were checked for sharing between subjects and were compared against published repertoires and the VDJdb database. The public reads were quality trimmed at Q25 with fastp and then assembled into clones with MiXCR by TCRdb, keeping productive beta chains. Each CDR3 protein gets just one entry, which takes the most common genes and DNA from the rows behind it. The V and J calls were not made by the authors but by TCRdb's processing. The sample profile shows roughly 160,000 distinct CDR3 sequences; 65% to 75% of them were found once. 35% to 50% of the sample belongs to the ten largest clones.

Flow cytometry had shown CD8+CD57+ cell expansion in the patients selected for sequencing. Severe acquired aplastic anemia was diagnosed in all patients according to International Study of Aplastic Anemia and Agranulocytosis and Camitta criteria. No patient had received any therapy when blood was sampled. In the study, sorted CD4+ and CD8+ blood T cells from patients with severe aplastic anemia and from healthy subjects underwent deep sequencing of TCR repertoires. In the USA, patient enrollment took place under clinicaltrials.gov protocols 00001620, 01623167, 00001397, 00071045, 00081523 and 00961064. Ficoll-Paque density gradient centrifugation was used to isolate peripheral blood mononuclear cells. Before DNA was extracted, CD4+ and CD8+ T cells were sorted using either FACS or magnetic beads.

The chain uses TRBV5-1 and TRBJ1-1; too little of a D gene remains to name it. Sequenced input: sorted CD4+, CD8+, or CD8+CD57+ T cells (not recorded which) from PBMCs. This clonotype was sampled from a human donor with aplastic anemia. The DNA sequence follows: TGCGCCAGCGGGTTTGGTTCAGCGAACACTGAAGCTTTCTTT. This translates into CASGFGSANTEAFF.